The 15 T cell receptor beta chains below all came from one sample that was sequenced in a study of OX40 agonist ivuxolimab in advanced cancers. Some clones are missing from TCRdb's copy, which holds only in-frame ones; the method was immunoSEQ multiplex PCR. Among tens of thousands of clones, about 90% were seen once, and the ten largest hold 8.4%. Sample: CD4+ or CD8+ T cells sorted from blood, taken in a trial of the OX40 agonist ivuxolimab. The receptors here all came from an adult with an advanced solid tumor such as melanoma, head and neck, liver or kidney cancer.

The CDR3 coding sequence is TGTGCCACCAGCAGTGGGGTCGGTCCGGATGGTCAGCCCCAGCATTTT. This codes for CATSSGVGPDGQPQHF. The chain recombines TRBV15 with TRBJ1-5; D gene unclear. The CDR3 extends over 16 amino acids. From germline, CDR1 is LNHNV and CDR2 YYDKDF (reference sequence). V was clipped by 3 bases and J by 6 bases, with 18 bases between them.

The chain couples TRBV28 to TRBJ2-1, with 7 bases aligning to TRBD2. The V segment lost 5 bases and the J segment 8 bases; nucleotides outside the gene matches: 15. The CDR3 length is 16 residues. Germline V CDR1 and CDR2: MDHEN, SYDVKM. CDR3 bases: TGTGCCAGCAGTGGATTGACTAGCACAGTAGTGGATGAGCAGTTCTTC. Protein product: CASSGLTSTVVDEQFF.

This clone was counted between two and nine times. The genes are TRBV11-1 and TRBJ1-6; D unclear. The ends were cut back, 1 base at V and 10 bases at J, with 5 bases in the middle. Per the germline V gene, CDR1 is SGHAT and CDR2 is FQDESV (reference sequence). The length of the CDR3 is 12 residues. Here the CDR3 DNA reads TGTGCCAGCAGCTTAGATGTCTCACCCCTCCACTTT. The encoded protein is CASSLDVSPLHF.

CDR3 residues: CASSLADYQMGYGYTF. CDR3 DNA: TGTGCCAGCAGTTTGGCCGACTACCAGATGGGCTATGGCTACACCTTC. The genes are TRBV28 and TRBJ1-2; D uncertain. This CDR3 has 16 residues. Trimming took off 3 bases at V and 4 bases at J, with 18 bases between the two ends. CDR1 and CDR2 from the germline V gene are MDHEN and SYDVKM.

The V gene is TRBV30, the J gene TRBJ1-1; perhaps TRBD1 as D (6 bases). CDR3 length: 12 amino acids. Per germline, CDR1 GTSNPN and CDR2 SVGIG (reference sequence). V lost 2 bases, J lost 6 bases, and 10 bases lay in between. CDR3 nucleotides: TGTGCCTGGAGTTGGGGGCTGCCTGAAGCTTTCTTT. It specifies CAWSWGLPEAFF.

The chain has TRBV9 and TRBJ2-1, with D perhaps matching TRBD2 (5 bases). The CDR3 loop spans 14 amino acids. Trimming removed 0 bases from V and 8 bases from J, with 12 bases in between. Germline-derived CDR1 and CDR2 are SGDLS and YYNGEE. The DNA of the CDR3 is TGTGCCAGCAGCGTAGAGGGATTGCGGGATGAGCAGTTCTTC. Its protein is CASSVEGLRDEQFF.

The chain carries TRBV5-4 and TRBJ2-5; D is uncertain. CDR3 size: 13 residues. Looked up from germline, CDR1 is SGHNT and CDR2 is YYREEE (reference sequence). The V end lost 1 base, the J end lost 7 bases, and 11 bases lay between the germline ends. CDR3: CASSLHESGTQYF. The CDR3 nucleotides read TGTGCCAGCAGCTTGCATGAATCCGGGACCCAGTACTTC.

The chain has TRBV28 and TRBJ2-3; unclear D gene. V lost 4 bases to trimming and J lost 4 bases, with 15 bases between them. CDR3 size: 15 residues. CDR1 and CDR2 from the germline V gene are MDHEN and SYDVKM. CDR3 protein: CASSWLVGSADTQYF. The CDR3, as DNA: TGTGCCAGCAGTTGGCTCGTGGGTTCGGCAGATACGCAGTATTTT.

V and J are TRBV7-9 and TRBJ2-5, with D maybe TRBD2 (5 bases). Germline V lookup: CDR1 SEHNR, CDR2 FQNEAQ (reference sequence). The V end was cut by 4 bases, the J end by 1 base, with 10 bases between. This CDR3 is built from 14 residues. CDR3 bases: TGTGCCAGCAGCTGGGCCGGGATCCAAGAGACCCAGTACTTC. Protein sequence: CASSWAGIQETQYF.

The rearrangement links TRBV6-5 to TRBJ1-2, with TRBD1 as a possible D gene (5 bases). The CDR3 spans 15 residues. Trimming stripped 1 base from V and 7 bases from J, with 16 bases between. Germline lookup yields CDR1 MNHEY and CDR2 SVGAGI. The CDR3 coding sequence is TGTGCCAGCAGTTACTTTTTAGGGACTCAGTTTGGCTACACCTTC. Encoded protein: CASSYFLGTQFGYTF.

V gene TRBV9 combines with J gene TRBJ2-1; TRBD2 agrees at 13 bases. After removal of 4 bases from V and 8 bases from J, the junction contained 9 bases not matched to a gene. Looked up from germline, CDR1 is SGDLS and CDR2 is YYNGEE. This CDR3 has 16 residues. This CDR3 is CASSPRTSGSWHEQFF. CDR3 in DNA: TGTGCCAGCAGCCCCCGGACTAGCGGGAGTTGGCATGAGCAGTTCTTC.

The rearrangement uses TRBV28 and TRBJ1-5; unclear D gene. CDR1 MDHEN and CDR2 SYDVKM come from the germline V gene. The CDR3 totals 13 residues. Trimming removed 6 bases from V and 4 bases from J, with 10 bases in between. The chain's CDR3 is CASSPLLNQPQHF. Here the CDR3 DNA reads TGTGCCAGCAGCCCACTACTAAATCAGCCCCAGCATTTT.

The chain carries TRBV6-6 and TRBJ2-7; tentatively, D is TRBD2 (5 bases). The CDR3 sequence is 15 residues long. Germline CDR1 MNHNY, CDR2 SVGAGI (reference sequence). V lost 2 bases and J lost 4, with 15 bases in between. CDR3 nucleotides: TGTGCCAGCAGTTACCCGACATCCGAGGGATACGAGCAGTACTTC. Protein product: CASSYPTSEGYEQYF.

About this clone: This specimen includes other DNA sequences encoding the same CDR3. The rearrangement uses TRBV5-6 and TRBJ2-3; D may be TRBD1 or TRBD2 (5 bases each). The V gene lost 7 bases and the J gene lost 3 bases, with 6 bases spanning the gap. CDR1 is SGHDT, CDR2 YYEEEE, per germline. The CDR3 consists of 11 residues. The CDR3 DNA reads TGTGCCAGCGGGGGTACAGATACGCAGTATTTT. Translated, it gives CASGGTDTQYF. The full variable domain, completed using reference TRBV5-6 and TRBJ2-3, is DAGVTQSPTHLIKTRGQQVTLRCSPKSGHDTVSWYQQALGQGPQFIFQYYEEEERQRGNFPDRFSGHQFPNYSSELNVNALLLGDSALYLCASGGTDTQYFGPGTRLTVL.

This rearrangement joins TRBV9 to TRBJ1-2; 7 bases align to TRBD1. CDR1 is SGDLS, CDR2 YYNGEE, per germline. The CDR3 consists of 12 residues. V dropped 4 bases and J dropped 6; count of bases not matched to a gene: 3. CDR3 bases: TGTGCCAGCAGCATAGGACAGGATGGCTACACCTTC. Its protein product is CASSIGQDGYTF.